The 19 T cell receptor beta chains in this list originate from one sample, sequenced in a study of cytomegalovirus exposure and HLA in healthy donors. In the PCR, 60 Vbeta and 13 Jbeta primers were used. Method: immunoSEQ multiplex PCR; TCRdb's copy keeps in-frame clones and lacks some. The sample includes fewer than 120,000 clones, around four fifths seen only once; the top ten take 2.5% to 3%. Sequenced: PBMCs. These receptors originate from a woman aged 60-75 years in good health and CMV-seropositive.

This chain joins TRBV19 and TRBJ1-5; perhaps TRBD1 as D (6 bases). This CDR3 has 15 amino acids. Trimming cost V 6 bases and J 11 bases, with 23 bases left between them. Germline V gene lookup returns CDR1 LNHDA and CDR2 SQIVND (reference sequence). In nucleotides, the CDR3 is TGTGCCAGTAGGGCGTTGACAGGCTCCGTAGTGTCCCAGCATTTT. Its translation is CASRALTGSVVSQHF.

The V and J genes are TRBV27 and TRBJ2-1; D not resolved. The ends were cut back, 5 bases at V and 6 bases at J, with 11 bases in the middle. The CDR3 is 13 amino acids. Germline V gene data show CDR1 as MNHEY and CDR2 as SMNVEV (reference sequence). Written as DNA, the CDR3 is TGTGCCAGCAGTATTACTAATATCAATGAGCAGTTCTTC. This gives the protein CASSITNINEQFF.

V gene TRBV4-1 combines with J gene TRBJ2-4; a weak D match, TRBD2 (6 bases). V was clipped by 3 bases and J by 0 bases, with 15 bases between them. Germline V CDR1 and CDR2: MGHRA, YSYEKL. The CDR3 runs 17 residues. CDR3 residues: CASSQGISGIAKNIQYF. As DNA, the CDR3 is TGCGCCAGCAGCCAGGGCATTAGCGGAATAGCCAAAAACATTCAGTACTTC.

This clone was observed a handful of times. The chain links TRBV11-1 to TRBJ1-1, with TRBD1 matching 7 bases. CDR1 is SGHAT and CDR2 is FQDESV in the germline V gene (reference sequence). The CDR3 spans 14 residues. Trimming at V came to 6 bases and at J to 4 bases, leaving 8 bases not matched to a gene. The CDR3 here is CASSYDRVGTEAFF. Here the CDR3 DNA reads TGTGCCAGCAGTTACGACAGGGTGGGCACTGAAGCTTTCTTT.

This clone has a single count. The chain is built from TRBV5-4 and TRBJ2-3; the D gene is possibly TRBD2 (6 bases). Germline V lookup: CDR1 SGHNT, CDR2 YYREEE (reference sequence). V was trimmed by 3 bases and J by 2 bases, leaving 16 bases between them. This CDR3 has 16 amino acids. CDR3 coding DNA: TGTGCCAGCAGCTCCGGGACTCAGCGTTACACAGATACGCAGTATTTT. Translated: CASSSGTQRYTDTQYF.

The V gene is TRBV5-1, the J gene TRBJ1-2, with D possibly being TRBD1 (6 bases). The CDR3 runs to 15 residues. CDR1 is SGHRS and CDR2 is YFSETQ in the germline V gene. V lost 4 bases to trimming and J lost 4 bases, with 17 bases between them. In nucleotides, the CDR3 is TGCGCCAGCAGCCGCGAACCCGACAGGAGCTATGGCTACACCTTC. This encodes CASSREPDRSYGYTF.

V is TRBV5-1 and J is TRBJ1-4, with TRBD1 identical over 9 bases. CDR1 SGHRS and CDR2 YFSETQ come from the germline V gene. J gave up 6 bases and V 0 bases, and 6 bases lay outside the gene matches. This CDR3 comprises 16 residues. The CDR3 bases are TGCGCCAGCAGCTTGGGGGGACAGGGTTTTTATGAAAAACTGTTTTTT. Amino acids: CASSLGGQGFYEKLFF.

The rearrangement joins TRBV28 to TRBJ2-1; 9 nucleotides align to TRBD2. There are 15 residues in the CDR3. Germline loops: CDR1 MDHEN, CDR2 SYDVKM. With 5 bases clipped from V and 6 bases from J, the junction kept 8 bases outside the gene matches. This chain's CDR3 is CASSLGSGRSNEQFF. In DNA, the CDR3 is TGTGCCAGCAGTCTCGGTAGCGGGAGATCCAATGAGCAGTTCTTC. Based on the CDR3 plus reference TRBV28 and TRBJ2-1, the full variable domain is DVKVTQSSRYLVKRTGEKVFLECVQDMDHENMFWYRQDPGLGLRLIYFSYDVKMKEKGDIPEGYSVSREKKERFSLILESASTNQTSMYLCASSLGSGRSNEQFFGPGTRLTVL.

V usage is TRBV27 and J usage is TRBJ2-2; D gene ambiguous. This CDR3 contains 15 residues. The germline V gene has CDR1 MNHEY and CDR2 SMNVEV (reference sequence). Trimming stripped 4 bases from V and 3 bases from J, with 12 bases between. CDR3 bases: TGTGCCAGCAGTTCACACACCAAATACACCGGGGAGCTGTTTTTT. Its protein is CASSSHTKYTGELFF.

This clone has just a few counts. The V call is TRBV6-1, the J call TRBJ1-1; 8 nucleotides align to TRBD1. The V gene's germline CDR1 is MNHNS and CDR2 SASEGT. CDR3 length: 15 residues. Trimming removed 2 bases from V and 1 base from J; junction bases left unmatched: 3. CDR3 nucleotide sequence: TGTGCCAGCAGTGAATACACAGGGGGGAACACTGAAGCTTTCTTT. Its translation: CASSEYTGGNTEAFF.

The V and J genes are TRBV19 and TRBJ1-2; tentative D call: TRBD1 (5 bases). The germline V gene has CDR1 LNHDA and CDR2 SQIVND (reference sequence). Trimming pared 6 bases from V and 4 bases from J, leaving 18 bases between. CDR3 length equals 15 residues. CDR3 sequence reads: CASRPVGGSFYGYTF. The CDR3 nucleotides read TGTGCCAGTAGGCCGGTCGGGGGATCATTCTATGGCTACACCTTC.

This clone was seen only once. This chain connects TRBV7-9 to TRBJ2-5; 9 bases line up with TRBD2. The CDR3 is 16 amino acids. Germline loops: CDR1 SEHNR, CDR2 FQNEAQ (reference sequence). V shed 1 base, J shed 5 bases, and the junction held 8 bases outside the gene matches. DNA for the CDR3: TGTGCCAGCAGCTTAGATTTAGCGGGAGAGCAGGAGACCCAGTACTTC. This encodes CASSLDLAGEQETQYF. The full variable domain, its missing parts supplied by reference TRBV7-9 and TRBJ2-5, is DTGVSQNPRHKITKRGQNVTFRCDPISEHNRLYWYRQTLGQGPEFLTYFQNEAQLEKSRLLSDRFSAERPKGSFSTLEIQRTEQGDSAMYLCASSLDLAGEQETQYFGPGTRLLVL.

The chain links TRBV27 to TRBJ2-7; TRBD2 is a possible D gene (6 bases). This CDR3 is 16 amino acids long. Trimming removed 8 bases at V and 4 bases at J, with 24 bases between. Germline CDR1 is MNHEY and CDR2 is SMNVEV (reference sequence). CDR3 region: CASSIQPTGVTYEQYF. The CDR3 bases are TGTGCCAGCTCTATCCAGCCTACGGGGGTAACGTACGAGCAGTACTTC.

A single count supports this clone. DNA of the CDR3: TGTGCCACCCACAGGTCGGGCAACTACGAGCAGTACTTC. Its protein is CATHRSGNYEQYF. The chain combines TRBV6-5 with TRBJ2-5; a weak D match, TRBD1 (5 bases). The J call is uncertain, as TRBJ2-7 better fits the DNA end. CDR1 is MNHEY and CDR2 is SVGAGI in the germline V gene. The CDR3 spans 13 residues.

This chain links TRBV6-1 with TRBJ1-1; D call uncertain. The germline V gene encodes CDR1 MNHNS and CDR2 SASEGT. Trimming removed 0 bases at V and 7 bases at J, with 21 bases between. The length of the CDR3 is 17 residues. CDR3 sequence reads: CASSEAGRGPPWGEAFF. In DNA, the CDR3 is TGTGCCAGCAGTGAAGCAGGCAGAGGGCCGCCCTGGGGTGAAGCTTTCTTT.

This clone was seen once. V is TRBV18 and J is TRBJ1-5; D remains ambiguous. Germline CDR1 and CDR2: KGHSH and LQKENI. The V end lost 2 bases, the J end lost 0 bases, and 11 bases lay between the germline ends. The CDR3 is 16 amino acids. The CDR3 sequence is CASSPLPGISNQPQHF. The CDR3 DNA follows: TGTGCCAGCTCACCATTACCCGGGATTAGCAATCAGCCCCAGCATTTT.

This chain joins TRBV18 and TRBJ2-7, with 8 nucleotides matching TRBD1. CDR3 length: 14 amino acids. The germline V gene has CDR1 KGHSH and CDR2 LQKENI. Trimming removed 2 bases from V and 6 bases from J; junction bases left unmatched: 6. CDR3 region: CASSPRQGAVEQYF. As DNA, the CDR3 is TGTGCCAGCTCACCAAGGCAGGGGGCTGTCGAGCAGTACTTC.

The chain carries TRBV6-5 and TRBJ1-2; 7 bases are shared with TRBD1. The CDR3 is 15 residues long. V lost 0 bases to trimming and J lost 4 bases; unmatched junction nucleotides: 5. Germline V gene data show CDR1 as MNHEY and CDR2 as SVGAGI. CDR3 in amino acids: CASSYSLTGPYGYTF. CDR3 nucleotides: TGTGCCAGCAGTTACTCATTGACAGGGCCCTATGGCTACACCTTC.

This clone was detected only once. The chain employs TRBV2 and TRBJ2-1; TRBD2 agrees at 13 bases. The CDR3 contains 16 residues. CDR1 is SNHLY and CDR2 is FYNNEI in the germline V gene. Unmatched junction bases numbered 5, after V lost 6 bases and J lost 3 bases. CDR3 amino acids: CASRALAGGDYNEQFF. CDR3 coding DNA: TGTGCCAGCAGGGCACTAGCGGGAGGGGACTACAATGAGCAGTTCTTC.